This T cell receptor beta chain was found in a study of cytomegalovirus exposure and HLA in healthy donors. About the research overall: The same platform was used for the 130 or so validation repertoires as for the approximately 730 first-cohort repertoires, as reported in a later analysis.

Sequencing used immunoSEQ multiplex PCR; TCRdb keeps in-frame clones, though not all of them. The table has some 250,000 clones, 70% to 90% seen once. With respect to this clone: Its target is not known.

Regarding the study as a whole: As confirmed in vitro, three CMV-associated chains were specific for CMV antigens.

The receptor was derived from a woman aged 30 to 39 in good health and CMV-seropositive. Sequencing was done on a sample of PBMCs.

The CDR3 loop reads CASSYFGQSRGEQYF. The CDR3 DNA reads TGTGCCAGCAGTTACTTTGGGCAGTCTAGGGGCGAGCAGTACTTC. This chain joins TRBV6-5 and TRBJ2-7; possibly TRBD1 for D (5 bases). Trimming removed 1 base at V and 6 bases at J, with 16 bases between. The CDR3 totals 15 residues. Germline CDR1 is MNHEY and CDR2 is SVGAGI.